One and the same sample provided the 14 T cell receptor beta chains below, sequenced in a study of graft-versus-host responses after intestinal transplantation. Measured with immunoSEQ multiplex PCR; TCRdb has only the in-frame clones, and not every one. Of around 16,000 clones detected, about 90% appear once; the ten largest clones hold 6% to 8.5%. Here the sequenced sample was bone marrow, taken nearly 130 days after intestinal transplantation. These receptors came from a human patient who received an intestinal transplant, so some T cells may come from the graft donor.

The gene calls are TRBV19 and TRBJ1-5; a possible D gene is TRBD1 (5 bases). V lost 7 bases, J lost 6 bases, and 13 bases lay in between. Germline CDR1 LNHDA, CDR2 SQIVND (reference sequence). The CDR3 spans 13 residues. This chain's CDR3 is CASMQGWGQPQHF. The CDR3 DNA sequence: TGTGCCAGTATGCAGGGTTGGGGTCAGCCCCAGCATTTT.

The chain employs TRBV29-1 and TRBJ2-1; 9 nucleotides align to TRBD2. Trimming took 6 bases from V and 0 from J; bases not matched to a gene: 6. Germline CDR1 is SQVTM and CDR2 is ANQGSEA. This CDR3 comprises 15 residues. The DNA for the CDR3 is TGCAGCGTACTAGCGGGCATAGACTCCTACAATGAGCAGTTCTTC. It yields the protein CSVLAGIDSYNEQFF.

The rearrangement joins TRBV4-1 to TRBJ2-5; 8 bases line up with TRBD2. The CDR3 contains 16 residues. Trimming cost V 1 base and J 0 bases; bases outside gene matches: 4. Germline values: CDR1 MGHRA, CDR2 YSYEKL. CDR3 DNA: TGCGCCAGCAGCCAAGGAATAGCGGGAAACCAAGAGACCCAGTACTTC. Protein sequence: CASSQGIAGNQETQYF.

This clone was observed a single time. V and J are TRBV4-1 and TRBJ2-7; D unresolved. Germline V lookup: CDR1 MGHRA, CDR2 YSYEKL. V gave up 3 bases and J gave up 0 bases, with 9 bases separating them. This CDR3 has 14 amino acids. The CDR3 bases are TGCGCCAGCAGCCAGACCGGCTACTCCTACGAGCAGTACTTC. Protein product: CASSQTGYSYEQYF.

The V call is TRBV5-1, the J call TRBJ2-6, with D maybe TRBD2 (5 bases). CDR1 is SGHRS and CDR2 is YFSETQ in the germline V gene. This CDR3 region has 15 residues. The V and J ends lost 0 bases and 2 bases respectively, with 6 bases between them. The CDR3 sequence: CASSLGGTGANVLTF. CDR3 coding DNA: TGCGCCAGCAGCTTGGGAGGGACTGGGGCCAACGTCCTGACTTTC.

In this sample, this clone turned up once. V usage is TRBV7-2 and J usage is TRBJ2-5; 8 nucleotides align to TRBD2. CDR3 length: 14 residues. V lost 1 base to trimming and J lost 5 bases; unmatched junction nucleotides: 3. Per the germline V gene, CDR1 is SGHTA and CDR2 is FQGNSA. CDR3 sequence reads: CASSLEAGVETQYF. The CDR3, as DNA: TGTGCCAGCAGCTTAGAAGCGGGAGTTGAGACCCAGTACTTC. Full variable domain (rest looked up from reference TRBV7-2 and TRBJ2-5): GAGVSQSPSNKVTEKGKDVELRCDPISGHTALYWYRQSLGQGLEFLIYFQGNSAPDKSGLPSDRFSAERTGGSVSTLTIQRTQQEDSAVYLCASSLEAGVETQYFGPGTRLLVL.

V is TRBV6-4 and J is TRBJ2-1, with 10 nucleotides matching TRBD2. The length of the CDR3 is 16 residues. J gave up 5 bases and V 2 bases, and 6 bases lay outside the gene matches. Germline values: CDR1 MRHNA, CDR2 SNTAGT. The CDR3 here is CASSDRLAGDHNEQFF. As DNA, the CDR3 is TGTGCCAGCAGTGACAGGCTAGCGGGAGATCACAATGAGCAGTTCTTC.

The chain combines TRBV5-1 with TRBJ1-4, with D possibly being TRBD1 (5 bases). V lost 0 bases to trimming and J lost 0 bases, with 6 bases between them. Germline V gene lookup returns CDR1 SGHRS and CDR2 YFSETQ. The CDR3 sequence is 15 residues long. CDR3 sequence: CASSLGGATNEKLFF. The CDR3 region has the DNA TGCGCCAGCAGCTTGGGAGGGGCAACTAATGAAAAACTGTTTTTT.

The chain uses TRBV20-1 and TRBJ1-2; D uncertain. The CDR3 consists of 11 residues. Trimming took off 2 bases at V and 4 bases at J, with 5 bases between the two ends. CDR1 is DFQATT and CDR2 is SNEGSKA in the germline V gene (reference sequence). The CDR3 sequence is CSARTFYGYTF. Written as DNA, the CDR3 is TGCAGTGCTAGAACCTTCTATGGCTACACCTTC.

The CDR3 DNA reads TGTGCCAGCAGTGACGGACAGGGGGTGGGATCTGGAAACACCATATATTTT. Amino acid sequence: CASSDGQGVGSGNTIYF. The V gene is TRBV25-1, the J gene TRBJ1-3; TRBD1 aligns across 10 bases. V shed 3 bases, J shed 1 base, and the junction held 6 bases outside the gene matches. Per the germline V gene, CDR1 is MGHDK and CDR2 is SYGVNS. The CDR3 is 17 residues long.

The genes are TRBV29-1 and TRBJ2-5, with TRBD1 identical over 10 bases. Trimming took 0 bases from V and 7 from J; bases not matched to a gene: 20. The CDR3 has 19 amino acids. Germline V gene data show CDR1 as SQVTM and CDR2 as ANQGSEA. The CDR3 region is CSVEDQGTGVFGRAGTQYF. Here the CDR3 DNA reads TGCAGCGTTGAAGATCAGGGGACAGGGGTCTTCGGGAGGGCCGGGACCCAGTACTTC.

This clone appeared a single time. V is TRBV28 and J is TRBJ2-1; D not certain. V lost 1 base to trimming and J lost 6 bases, with 13 bases between them. The germline V gene has CDR1 MDHEN and CDR2 SYDVKM. CDR3 length equals 15 residues. Here the CDR3 reads CASSLLGSSGNEQFF. The CDR3 DNA follows: TGTGCCAGCAGTTTATTAGGGTCTTCGGGCAATGAGCAGTTCTTC.

The chain uses TRBV5-6 and TRBJ2-7, with D unclear. The V end was cut by 1 base, the J end by 3 bases, with 11 bases between. This CDR3 is 14 amino acids long. Germline CDR1 and CDR2: SGHDT and YYEEEE. The CDR3 DNA is TGTGCCAGCAGCTTGCGGCCCCGGCGCTACGAGCAGTACTTC. Protein product: CASSLRPRRYEQYF.

This sequence joins TRBV9 and TRBJ2-7; TRBD2 aligns across 12 bases. The CDR3 covers 15 residues. The V gene end was trimmed by 3 bases and the J gene end by 0 bases; junction bases not matched to a gene: 1. Germline CDR1 and CDR2: SGDLS and YYNGEE. The CDR3, as DNA: TGTGCCAGCAGCGCGACTAGCGGGAGCTCCTACGAGCAGTACTTC. Its translation is CASSATSGSSYEQYF. Full variable domain (rest looked up from reference TRBV9 and TRBJ2-7): DSGVTQTPKHLITATGQRVTLRCSPRSGDLSVYWYQQSLDQGLQFLIQYYNGEERAKGNILERFSAQQFPDLHSELNLSSLELGDSALYFCASSATSGSSYEQYFGPGTRLTVT.